This T cell receptor (beta chain) comes out of a study of identical twins. General observations from the study: Out-of-frame beta chain sequences displayed weaker excess sharing between twins.

As concerns this clonotype: The antigen is unknown.

With template switching, a universal primer site was added, and the cDNA carried unique molecular identifiers. TCRdb used MiXCR to reprocess the 5' RACE reads, holding one entry per CDR3 protein. The sample yields approximately 1.8 million distinct CDR3 sequences, around 33% seen once. This TCR derives from a newborn girl in good health. Sequencing was carried out using cord blood.

The CDR3 loop reads CASSLAFGDRGGSYEQYF. CDR3 in DNA: TGTGCCAGCAGCTTAGCCTTCGGCGACAGGGGTGGAAGCTACGAGCAGTACTTC. The chain has TRBV13 and TRBJ2-7; 8 bases align to TRBD1. V was pared by 1 base and J by 3 bases, with 14 bases of the junction left unmatched. The germline gives CDR1 PRHDT, CDR2 FYEKMQ (reference sequence). The CDR3 sequence is 18 residues long.